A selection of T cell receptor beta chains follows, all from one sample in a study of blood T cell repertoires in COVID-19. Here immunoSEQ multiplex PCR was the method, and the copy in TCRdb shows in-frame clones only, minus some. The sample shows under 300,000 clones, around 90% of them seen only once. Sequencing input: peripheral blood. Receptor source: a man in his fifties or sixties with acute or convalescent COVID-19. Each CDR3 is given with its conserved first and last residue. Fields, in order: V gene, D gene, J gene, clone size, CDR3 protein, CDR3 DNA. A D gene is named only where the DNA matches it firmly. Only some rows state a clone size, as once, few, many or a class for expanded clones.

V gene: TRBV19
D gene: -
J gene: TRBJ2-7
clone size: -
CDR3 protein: CASSIGTKTVYEQYF
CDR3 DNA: TGTGCCAGTAGTATCGGGACAAAAACAGTCTACGAGCAGTACTTC

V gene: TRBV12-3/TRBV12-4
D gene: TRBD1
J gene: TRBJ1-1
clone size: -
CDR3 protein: CASRWTGWRAFF
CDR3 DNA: TGTGCCAGCAGATGGACAGGGTGGAGAGCTTTCTTT

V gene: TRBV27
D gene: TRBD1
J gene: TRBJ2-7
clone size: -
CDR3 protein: CASHRSRGPYEQYF
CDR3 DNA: TGTGCCAGCCATAGGAGCAGGGGGCCCTACGAGCAGTACTTC

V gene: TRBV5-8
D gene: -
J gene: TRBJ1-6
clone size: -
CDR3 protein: CASSPRGGDLSSQVGSPLHF
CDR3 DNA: TGTGCCAGCAGCCCCCGGGGGGGCGATTTATCATCACAGGTTGGGTCACCCCTCCACTTT

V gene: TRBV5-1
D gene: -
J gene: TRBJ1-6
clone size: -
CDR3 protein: CASSPNGILTSSYNSPLHF
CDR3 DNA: TGCGCCAGCAGCCCCAATGGGATTTTAACTAGCTCCTATAATTCACCCCTCCACTTT

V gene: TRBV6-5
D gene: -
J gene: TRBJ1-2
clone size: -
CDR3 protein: CASSSDRFFYGYTF
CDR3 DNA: TGTGCCAGCAGTTCCGACAGGTTTTTCTATGGCTACACCTTC

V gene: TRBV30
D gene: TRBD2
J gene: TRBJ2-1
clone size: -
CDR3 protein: CAWSQLAGTYNEQFF
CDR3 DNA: TGTGCCTGGAGTCAGCTAGCGGGGACTTACAATGAGCAGTTCTTC

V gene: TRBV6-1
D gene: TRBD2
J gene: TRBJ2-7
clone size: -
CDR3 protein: CASSEARGDLAYEQYF
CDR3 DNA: TGTGCCAGCAGTGAAGCGCGGGGGGACCTAGCCTACGAGCAGTACTTC

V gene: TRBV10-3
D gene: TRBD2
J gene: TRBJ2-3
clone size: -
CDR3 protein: CAIRGAGLAGSTDTQYF
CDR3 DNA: TGTGCCATCAGGGGTGCAGGACTAGCGGGGTCCACAGATACGCAGTATTTT

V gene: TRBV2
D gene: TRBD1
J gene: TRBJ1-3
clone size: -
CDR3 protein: CASRWRQGAPGNTIYF
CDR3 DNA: TGTGCCAGCAGATGGAGACAGGGGGCGCCTGGAAACACCATATATTTT

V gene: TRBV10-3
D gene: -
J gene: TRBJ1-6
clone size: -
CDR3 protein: CAIREGGHSPLHF
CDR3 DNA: TGTGCCATCAGGGAGGGAGGCCATTCACCCCTCCACTTT

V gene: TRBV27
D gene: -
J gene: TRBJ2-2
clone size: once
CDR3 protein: CASSPGGPAGELFF
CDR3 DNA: TGTGCCAGCAGCCCCGGGGGACCCGCGGGGGAGCTGTTTTTT

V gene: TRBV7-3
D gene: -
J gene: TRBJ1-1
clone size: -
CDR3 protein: CASSSQGGTEAFF
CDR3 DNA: TGTGCCAGCAGTTCACAGGGTGGCACTGAAGCTTTCTTT

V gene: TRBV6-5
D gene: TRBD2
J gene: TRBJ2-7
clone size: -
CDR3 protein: CASTLTSGGYEQYF
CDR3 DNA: TGTGCCAGCACCCTGACTAGCGGGGGTTACGAGCAGTACTTC

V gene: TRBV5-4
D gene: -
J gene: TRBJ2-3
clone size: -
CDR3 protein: CASSLALEASTDTQYF
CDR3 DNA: TGTGCCAGCAGCTTGGCCTTAGAGGCAAGCACAGATACGCAGTATTTT

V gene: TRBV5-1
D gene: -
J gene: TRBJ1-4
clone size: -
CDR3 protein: CASNGAPNEKLFF
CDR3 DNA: TGCGCCAGCAACGGTGCACCTAATGAAAAACTGTTTTTT

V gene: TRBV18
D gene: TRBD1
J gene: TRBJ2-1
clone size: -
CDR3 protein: CASSRRDRGQSYSYNEQFF
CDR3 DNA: TGTGCCAGCTCACGCCGGGACAGGGGGCAATCCTACTCCTACAATGAGCAGTTCTTC

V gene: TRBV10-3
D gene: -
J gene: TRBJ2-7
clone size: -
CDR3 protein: CAISEHSSYEQYF
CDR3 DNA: TGTGCCATCAGTGAGCACAGCTCCTACGAGCAGTACTTC

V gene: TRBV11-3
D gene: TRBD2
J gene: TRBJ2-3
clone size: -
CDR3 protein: CASSGRAGRTTDTQYF
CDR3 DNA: TGTGCCAGCAGCGGCCGAGCGGGGCGCACCACAGATACGCAGTATTTT

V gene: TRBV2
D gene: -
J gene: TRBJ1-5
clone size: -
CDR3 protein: CASSVNRALYQPQHF
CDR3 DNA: TGTGCCAGCAGTGTAAACAGGGCCCTCTATCAGCCCCAGCATTTT

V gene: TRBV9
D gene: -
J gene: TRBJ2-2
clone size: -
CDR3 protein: CASSKGSGELFF
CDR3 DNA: TGTGCCAGCAGCAAGGGGTCAGGGGAGCTGTTTTTT

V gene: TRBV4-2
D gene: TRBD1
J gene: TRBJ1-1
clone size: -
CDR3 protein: CASSQDRGQGEAFF
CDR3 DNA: TGTGCCAGCAGCCAAGACAGGGGGCAAGGTGAAGCTTTCTTT

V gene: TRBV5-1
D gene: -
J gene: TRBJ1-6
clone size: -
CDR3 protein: CASSFTGGRQSPLHF
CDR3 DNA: TGCGCCAGCAGCTTCACGGGGGGGCGCCAATCACCCCTCCACTTT

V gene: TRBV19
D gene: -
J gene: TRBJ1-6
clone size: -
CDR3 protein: CASSIMGTGSYNSPLHF
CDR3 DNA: TGTGCCAGTAGTATCATGGGCACCGGCTCCTATAATTCACCCCTCCACTTT

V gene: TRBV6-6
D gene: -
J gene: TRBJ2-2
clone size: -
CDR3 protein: CASSLKWSTGELFF
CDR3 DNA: TGTGCCAGCAGCCTAAAATGGAGCACCGGGGAGCTGTTTTTT

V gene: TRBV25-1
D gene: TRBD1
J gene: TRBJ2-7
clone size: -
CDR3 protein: CASTGTGAYEQYF
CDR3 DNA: TGTGCCAGCACCGGGACAGGAGCCTACGAGCAGTACTTC

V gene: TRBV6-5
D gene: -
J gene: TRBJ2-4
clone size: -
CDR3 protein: CASSYQGAKNIQYF
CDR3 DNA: TGTGCCAGCAGTTACCAGGGCGCCAAAAACATTCAGTACTTC

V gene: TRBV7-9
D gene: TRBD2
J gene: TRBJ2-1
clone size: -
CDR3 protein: CASSLGLAGGPSYNEQFF
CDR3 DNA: TGTGCCAGCAGCTTAGGACTAGCGGGGGGACCTTCCTACAATGAGCAGTTCTTC

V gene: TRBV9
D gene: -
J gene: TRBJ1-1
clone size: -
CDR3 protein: CASSVGQSEAFF
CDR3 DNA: TGTGCCAGCAGCGTAGGACAGTCTGAAGCTTTCTTT

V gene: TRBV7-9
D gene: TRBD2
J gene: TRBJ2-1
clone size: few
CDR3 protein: CASSRTRIAGLHEQFF
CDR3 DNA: TGTGCCAGCAGCCGTACCAGGATAGCGGGGCTTCATGAGCAGTTCTTC

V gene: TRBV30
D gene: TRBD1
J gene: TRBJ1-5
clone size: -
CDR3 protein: CAWSGTGVYQPQHF
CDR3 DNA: TGTGCCTGGTCCGGGACAGGGGTCTATCAGCCCCAGCATTTT

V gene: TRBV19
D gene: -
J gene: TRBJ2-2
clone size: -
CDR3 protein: CASSIGQGYTGELFF
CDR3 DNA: TGTGCCAGTAGTATAGGGCAGGGATACACCGGGGAGCTGTTTTTT

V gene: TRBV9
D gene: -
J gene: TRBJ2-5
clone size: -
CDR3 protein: CASSVQGETQYF
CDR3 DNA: TGTGCCAGCAGCGTACAGGGGGAGACCCAGTACTTC